The rows below give T cell receptor beta chains drawn from one sample of a study of blood T cell repertoires in COVID-19. Generated by immunoSEQ multiplex PCR, the TCRdb table keeps only in-frame clones and is missing some. This sample carries about 81,000 clones, 75% to 90% of them seen once, and the ten largest clones take 12%. The source material was peripheral blood. These receptors were collected from a man aged 65 to 85 with active or convalescent COVID-19. The CDR3 runs from the conserved cysteine through the conserved F or W. D genes are given only for firm matches. Clone size, where shown, is once, few, many, or a class for clones that have expanded.

D: TRBD2
V: TRBV5-1
size: -
J: TRBJ2-1
CDR3: CASSSQGLATYNEQFF
DNA: TGCGCCAGCAGCTCCCAGGGACTAGCGACCTACAATGAGCAGTTCTTC

D: -
V: TRBV5-8
size: once
J: TRBJ1-2
CDR3: CASSSTDRPIGYTF
DNA: TGTGCCAGCAGCTCAACAGACAGGCCTATCGGCTACACCTTC

D: TRBD1
V: TRBV6-5
size: -
J: TRBJ1-5
CDR3: CASSTGTGNQPQHF
DNA: TGTGCCAGCAGTACCGGGACAGGAAATCAGCCCCAGCATTTT

D: TRBD1
V: TRBV7-2
size: -
J: TRBJ1-2
CDR3: CASSPGQGRPSGYTF
DNA: TGTGCCAGCAGCCCAGGACAGGGGCGACCCTCTGGCTACACCTTC

D: -
V: TRBV4-3
size: -
J: TRBJ2-3
CDR3: CASSQDVGIDRQDTQYF
DNA: TGCGCCAGCAGCCAAGATGTCGGGATCGACCGACAAGATACGCAGTATTTT

D: -
V: TRBV4-2
size: -
J: TRBJ1-6
CDR3: CASSRQGRASSPLHF
DNA: TGTGCCAGCAGCCGTCAGGGGAGGGCGAGTTCACCCCTTCACTTT

D: TRBD1
V: TRBV11-3
size: -
J: TRBJ2-1
CDR3: CASGTGSYNEQFF
DNA: TGTGCCTCCGGGACAGGGTCCTACAATGAGCAGTTCTTC

D: TRBD1
V: TRBV7-9
size: -
J: TRBJ1-1
CDR3: CASSPGQALNTEAFF
DNA: TGTGCCAGCAGCCCTGGACAGGCCTTGAACACTGAAGCTTTCTTT

D: -
V: TRBV7-2
size: few
J: TRBJ2-7
CDR3: CASSGNSVSYEQYF
DNA: TGTGCCAGCAGCGGAAACAGTGTCTCCTACGAGCAGTACTTC

D: -
V: TRBV28
size: -
J: TRBJ1-1
CDR3: CASSRNTEAFF
DNA: TGTGCCAGCAGCAGGAACACTGAAGCTTTCTTT

D: TRBD1
V: TRBV24-1
size: -
J: TRBJ2-3
CDR3: CATGWTGALTDTQYF
DNA: TGTGCCACCGGGTGGACAGGGGCTTTAACAGATACGCAGTATTTT

D: TRBD1
V: TRBV4-1
size: -
J: TRBJ1-1
CDR3: CASSQYRGFRAFF
DNA: TGCGCCAGCAGCCAATACAGGGGTTTTAGAGCTTTCTTT

D: -
V: TRBV12-3/TRBV12-4
size: -
J: TRBJ1-5
CDR3: CASSPGVDRQHF
DNA: TGTGCCAGCAGTCCTGGAGTCGACCGCCAGCATTTT

D: -
V: TRBV11-2
size: -
J: TRBJ2-3
CDR3: CASSPVARDTQYF
DNA: TGTGCCAGCAGTCCGGTAGCGAGAGATACGCAGTATTTT

D: -
V: TRBV5-1
size: -
J: TRBJ1-6
CDR3: CASSLGRPSPLHF
DNA: TGCGCCAGCAGCTTGGGCAGGCCATCACCCCTCCACTTT

D: -
V: TRBV13
size: -
J: TRBJ1-6
CDR3: CASSFRDSPLHF
DNA: TGTGCCAGCAGCTTCAGGGATTCACCCCTCCACTTT

D: -
V: TRBV5-1
size: -
J: TRBJ2-2
CDR3: CASSFRTWGVTVHTNTGELFF
DNA: TGCGCCAGCAGCTTCCGTACCTGGGGCGTGACAGTACATACGAACACCGGGGAGCTGTTTTTT

D: TRBD1
V: TRBV5-1
size: -
J: TRBJ1-4
CDR3: CASSSGTGPEKLFF
DNA: TGCGCCAGCAGCTCCGGGACAGGGCCTGAAAAACTGTTTTTT

D: TRBD2
V: TRBV4-3
size: -
J: TRBJ2-7
CDR3: CASSQALAAGLAGDYEQYF
DNA: TGCGCCAGCAGCCAAGCGTTGGCGGCTGGACTAGCGGGGGACTACGAGCAGTACTTC

D: TRBD1
V: TRBV6-5
size: once
J: TRBJ2-7
CDR3: CASTPRGQGEQYF
DNA: TGTGCCAGCACTCCCAGGGGACAGGGTGAGCAGTACTTC

D: -
V: TRBV18
size: -
J: TRBJ1-2
CDR3: CASSPVSETDSYGYTF
DNA: TGTGCCAGCTCACCGGTCTCGGAGACCGATAGCTATGGCTACACCTTC

D: -
V: TRBV28
size: -
J: TRBJ1-2
CDR3: CASIEADQLYGYTF
DNA: TGTGCCAGCATTGAGGCAGATCAGCTCTATGGCTACACCTTC

D: -
V: TRBV11-2
size: -
J: TRBJ2-3
CDR3: CASSLSGINTDTQYF
DNA: TGTGCCAGCAGCTTATCCGGGATTAACACAGATACGCAGTATTTT

D: -
V: TRBV9
size: -
J: TRBJ1-1
CDR3: CASSDLRTLAF
DNA: TGTGCCAGCAGCGACCTACGGACTCTAGCCTTT

D: -
V: TRBV3-1/TRBV3-2
size: -
J: TRBJ1-1
CDR3: CASSQVFRGNTEAFF
DNA: TGTGCCAGCAGCCAAGTGTTTAGGGGGAACACTGAAGCTTTCTTT

D: TRBD2
V: TRBV5-6
size: -
J: TRBJ2-1
CDR3: CASRPGLAGVYNEQFF
DNA: TGTGCCAGCAGACCGGGACTAGCGGGGGTTTACAATGAGCAGTTCTTC

D: -
V: TRBV3-1/TRBV3-2
size: few
J: TRBJ2-7
CDR3: CASSQPGVRYEQYF
DNA: TGTGCCAGCAGCCAACCAGGGGTTCGGTACGAGCAGTACTTC

D: TRBD1
V: TRBV6-5
size: -
J: TRBJ1-2
CDR3: CASRAPDRAPAYTF
DNA: TGTGCCAGCAGAGCCCCCGACAGGGCCCCAGCCTACACCTTC

D: -
V: TRBV24-1
size: -
J: TRBJ2-5
CDR3: CATSDKGGRQWGETQYF
DNA: TGTGCCACCAGTGATAAGGGAGGACGGCAGTGGGGCGAGACCCAGTACTTC

D: TRBD1
V: TRBV30
size: -
J: TRBJ1-3
CDR3: CAWSAGGQGAPSSGNTIYF
DNA: TGTGCCTGGAGTGCTGGAGGACAGGGGGCTCCGAGCTCTGGAAACACCATATATTTT

D: -
V: TRBV5-4
size: -
J: TRBJ1-2
CDR3: CASSLVGVSYGYTF
DNA: TGTGCCAGCAGCTTGGTGGGAGTGAGCTATGGCTACACCTTC

D: -
V: TRBV18
size: -
J: TRBJ1-1
CDR3: CASSLNGGRYTEAFF
DNA: TGTGCCAGCTCACTCAATGGGGGGAGGTACACTGAAGCTTTCTTT

D: -
V: TRBV7-8
size: once
J: TRBJ2-3
CDR3: CASSPRASTDTQYF
DNA: TGTGCCAGCAGCCCCAGGGCAAGCACAGATACGCAGTATTTT

D: -
V: TRBV2
size: -
J: TRBJ1-1
CDR3: CASNQGRGTEAFF
DNA: TGTGCCAGCAATCAGGGCAGGGGCACTGAAGCTTTCTTT

D: -
V: TRBV2
size: -
J: TRBJ1-1
CDR3: CASSPTGHMNTEAFF
DNA: TGTGCCAGCAGCCCTACGGGACACATGAACACTGAAGCTTTCTTT

D: TRBD1
V: TRBV9
size: once
J: TRBJ1-1
CDR3: CASSPRTGANLGTEAFF
DNA: TGTGCCAGCAGCCCACGGACAGGGGCAAACTTAGGCACTGAAGCTTTCTTT

D: -
V: TRBV4-1
size: -
J: TRBJ1-6
CDR3: CASSQDSGQLSSPLHF
DNA: TGCGCCAGCAGCCAAGATTCCGGACAATTAAGTTCACCCCTCCACTTT

D: -
V: TRBV19
size: -
J: TRBJ1-5
CDR3: CASSIRDTYQPQHF
DNA: TGTGCCAGTAGTATCCGGGACACCTATCAGCCCCAGCATTTT

D: -
V: TRBV2
size: -
J: TRBJ1-5
CDR3: CASSPTKGQGLNQPQHF
DNA: TGTGCCAGCAGTCCGACCAAGGGGCAGGGATTAAATCAGCCCCAGCATTTT

D: -
V: TRBV7-3
size: -
J: TRBJ1-1
CDR3: CASSPTGNTEAFF
DNA: TGTGCCAGCAGCCCGACAGGGAACACTGAAGCTTTCTTT

D: TRBD2
V: TRBV6-5
size: -
J: TRBJ2-7
CDR3: CASSAPGLAVYEQYF
DNA: TGTGCCAGCAGCGCGCCCGGACTAGCGGTATACGAGCAGTACTTC

D: -
V: TRBV5-6
size: once
J: TRBJ1-2
CDR3: CASSHGEAAEYYGYTF
DNA: TGTGCCAGCAGCCATGGTGAGGCCGCGGAATACTATGGCTACACCTTC

D: -
V: TRBV5-1
size: -
J: TRBJ2-1
CDR3: CASSFSGSTYNEQFF
DNA: TGCGCCAGCAGCTTCAGCGGATCAACCTACAATGAGCAGTTCTTC

D: -
V: TRBV6-1
size: -
J: TRBJ1-2
CDR3: CASRSEGYGYTF
DNA: TGTGCCAGCAGATCGGAGGGGTATGGCTACACCTTC

D: -
V: TRBV6-2/TRBV6-3
size: -
J: TRBJ1-2
CDR3: CASSPHGGHLLPANYGYTF
DNA: TGTGCCAGCAGCCCTCACGGGGGTCACCTTTTACCAGCTAACTATGGCTACACCTTC

D: TRBD1
V: TRBV24-1
size: -
J: TRBJ2-5
CDR3: CATSDFSRGLVETQYF
DNA: TGTGCCACCAGTGATTTCAGCAGGGGGCTTGTGGAGACCCAGTACTTC

D: TRBD1
V: TRBV30
size: -
J: TRBJ1-5
CDR3: CAWSARQGLRNQPQHF
DNA: TGTGCCTGGAGTGCCCGACAGGGGCTTCGCAATCAGCCCCAGCATTTT

D: TRBD1
V: TRBV18
size: -
J: TRBJ1-2
CDR3: CASSLGQGSSSNYGYTF
DNA: TGTGCCAGCTCACTGGGACAGGGATCCTCCTCTAACTATGGCTACACCTTC

D: TRBD1
V: TRBV18
size: -
J: TRBJ1-2
CDR3: CASSGTGGSYGYTF
DNA: TGTGCCAGCTCGGGGACAGGGGGCTCCTATGGCTACACCTTC

D: -
V: TRBV19
size: -
J: TRBJ2-7
CDR3: CASSKSPWGGLRYEQYF
DNA: TGTGCCAGTAGTAAGAGCCCCTGGGGGGGCCTCCGATACGAGCAGTACTTC

D: -
V: TRBV27
size: -
J: TRBJ1-1
CDR3: CASSFKKQSEAFF
DNA: TGTGCCAGCAGTTTTAAAAAACAAAGTGAAGCTTTCTTT

D: -
V: TRBV2
size: -
J: TRBJ1-2
CDR3: CASRGGGAYYGYTF
DNA: TGTGCCAGCAGGGGGGGAGGGGCTTACTATGGCTACACCTTC

D: TRBD2
V: TRBV5-4
size: -
J: TRBJ2-3
CDR3: CASSLAETSFPDTQYF
DNA: TGTGCCAGCAGCTTGGCCGAGACTAGCTTTCCAGATACGCAGTATTTT

D: -
V: TRBV6-2/TRBV6-3
size: -
J: TRBJ1-5
CDR3: CASSNVRADQPQHF
DNA: TGTGCCAGCAGCAACGTCAGGGCCGATCAGCCCCAGCATTTT